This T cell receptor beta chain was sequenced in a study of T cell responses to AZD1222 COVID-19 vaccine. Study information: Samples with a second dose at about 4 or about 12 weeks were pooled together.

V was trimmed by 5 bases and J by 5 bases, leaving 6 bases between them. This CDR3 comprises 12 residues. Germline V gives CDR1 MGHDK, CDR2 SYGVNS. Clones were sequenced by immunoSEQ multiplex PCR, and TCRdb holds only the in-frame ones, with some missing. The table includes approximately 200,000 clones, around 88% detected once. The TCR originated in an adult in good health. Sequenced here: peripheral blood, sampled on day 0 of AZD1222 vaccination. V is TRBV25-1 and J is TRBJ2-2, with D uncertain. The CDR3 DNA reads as TGTGCCAGCAGTTCTCTGACCGGGGAGCTGTTTTTT. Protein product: CASSSLTGELFF.